These 9 T cell receptor beta chains were sequenced from one sample in a study of blood T cell repertoires in COVID-19. Sequencing was performed with immunoSEQ multiplex PCR; in TCRdb, only in-frame clones are kept and a portion is missing. The table has fewer than 350,000 clones, 80% to 90% seen once; the top ten hold less than 2.5%. The sequenced sample was PBMCs or T cells enriched from blood (not recorded which). All receptors derive from a man in his thirties or forties who had recovered from COVID-19.

Here the CDR3 DNA reads TGTGCCAGCAGCCTAAGGGCAGGGGGGACCTCTAATGAAAAACTGTTTTTT. Its translation is CASSLRAGGTSNEKLFF. The V gene is TRBV3-1 (or the pseudogene TRBV3-2), the J gene TRBJ1-4; TRBD1 matches at 7 bases. Germline CDR1 LGHDT, CDR2 YNNKEL (reference sequence). The CDR3 is 17 amino acids. Unmatched junction bases numbered 11, after V lost 4 bases and J lost 3 bases.

This CDR3 reads CASRTFQGAKNTIYF. DNA of the CDR3: TGTGCCAGCAGAACCTTCCAGGGGGCGAAGAACACCATATATTTT. This rearrangement joins TRBV6-5 to TRBJ1-3; 8 bases align to TRBD1. This CDR3 comprises 15 residues. Germline CDR1 reads MNHEY; CDR2 reads SVGAGI. V was clipped by 6 bases and J by 7 bases; unmatched bases: 11.

This chain links TRBV19 with TRBJ2-7; no definite D call. This CDR3 is built from 13 residues. Germline lookup yields CDR1 LNHDA and CDR2 SQIVND (reference sequence). V was shortened by 3 bases and J by 0 bases, with 6 bases between the two germline ends. This chain's CDR3 is CASSMVSSYEQYF. The CDR3 nucleotides are TGTGCCAGTAGTATGGTCAGCTCCTACGAGCAGTACTTC.

The chain uses TRBV5-1 and TRBJ2-1; maybe TRBD1 (6 bases). Germline CDR1 and CDR2: SGHRS and YFSETQ. Trimming cost V 5 bases and J 3 bases, with 12 bases left between them. The CDR3 is made up of 14 amino acids. CDR3 sequence: CASRPDRNYNEQFF. CDR3 coding DNA: TGCGCCAGCAGACCGGACAGAAACTACAATGAGCAGTTCTTC. The full variable domain, in which reference TRBV5-1 and TRBJ2-1 provide the parts outside the CDR3, is KAGVTQTPRYLIKTRGQQVTLSCSPISGHRSVSWYQQTPGQGLQFLFEYFSETQRNKGNFPGRFSGRQFSNSRSEMNVSTLELGDSALYLCASRPDRNYNEQFFGPGTRLTVL.

The V gene is TRBV24-1, the J gene TRBJ2-5; 10 positions agree with TRBD1. The CDR3 extends over 15 amino acids. V dropped 7 bases and J dropped 5; count of bases not matched to a gene: 9. Germline assignment: CDR1 KGHDR and CDR2 SFDVKD. For the CDR3, the DNA is TGTGCCACCAGCCCCGGGACAGGGGTTTATGAGACCCAGTACTTC. Translating it yields CATSPGTGVYETQYF.

The V call is TRBV7-8, the J call TRBJ2-7; 11 bases map to TRBD2. CDR3 size: 16 residues. CDR1 is SGHVS, CDR2 FQNEAQ, per germline. The ends lost 3 bases at V and 5 bases at J; junction bases unmatched: 9. CDR3 sequence: CASSFSSGGWDNEQYF. In DNA, the CDR3 is TGTGCCAGCAGCTTCTCTAGCGGGGGGTGGGATAACGAGCAGTACTTC. The full variable domain, completed using reference TRBV7-8 and TRBJ2-7, is GAGVSQSPRYKVAKRGQDVALRCDPISGHVSLFWYQQALGQGPEFLTYFQNEAQLDKSGLPSDRFFAERPEGSVSTLKIQRTQQEDSAVYLCASSFSSGGWDNEQYFGPGTRLTVT.

The V and J genes are TRBV10-3 and TRBJ1-4; 8 bases map to TRBD1. Germline CDR1 ENHRY, CDR2 SYGVKD. V lost 6 bases and J lost 4; bases outside the gene matches: 13. The CDR3 spans 17 residues. CDR3 in DNA: TGTGCCATCAGAAGAGGGGTCCAGGGGGCTAATAATGAAAAACTGTTTTTT. Residues: CAIRRGVQGANNEKLFF.

This clone appeared a single time. The CDR3 sequence: CASSTSHTGGAGYGYTF. Written as DNA, the CDR3 is TGTGCCAGCAGCACCTCCCATACAGGGGGCGCGGGCTATGGCTACACCTTC. V is TRBV21-1 and J is TRBJ1-2; the table's D call, TRBD1, was not checked against the DNA. TRBV21-1 is labeled a pseudogene. The CDR3 loop spans 17 amino acids.

CDR3 in DNA: TGTGCCAGCAGTCCCCACGGACAGGGCGGCTACAATGAGCAGTTCTTC. Encoded protein: CASSPHGQGGYNEQFF. The chain has TRBV25-1 and TRBJ2-1; TRBD1 matches 8 bases. Germline V gene sequence: CDR1 MGHDK, CDR2 SYGVNS. CDR3 length equals 16 residues. After removal of 5 bases from V and 3 bases from J, the junction contained 9 bases not matched to a gene. Looking up the rest from reference TRBV25-1 and TRBJ2-1 gives the full variable domain: EADIYQTPRYLVIGTGKKITLECSQTMGHDKMYWYQQDPGMELHLIHYSYGVNSTEKGDLSSESTVSRIRTEHFPLTLESARPSHTSQYLCASSPHGQGGYNEQFFGPGTRLTVL.